Sequencing of this TCR beta chain was carried out in a study of T cells in Graves' hyperthyroidism and ophthalmopathy. Study-wide findings and caveats: Patients with ophthalmopathy were separated from those with stable hyperthyroidism by a 13 V-J model. The model anticipated ophthalmopathy a median about six months pre-onset.

With regard to this clonotype: Its matching antigen is unknown.

The CDR3 extends over 13 amino acids. Germline CDR1 is PRHDT and CDR2 is FYEKMQ (reference sequence). V was trimmed by 5 bases and J by 7 bases, leaving 14 bases between them. Any patient presenting with uncontrolled infection, other autoimmune disease, pregnancy or lactation was left out. Amplified TCR beta CDR3 regions came from RNA transcripts. An initial round of RT-PCR targeting the TCR CDR3 relied on the HTBI primer set. TCRdb fed the multiplex PCR reads into MiXCR, producing one record per CDR3 protein. This sample yields fewer than 650,000 distinct CDR3 sequences, of which about 46% are seen a single time; about two fifths belongs to the top ten.

Sequenced: peripheral blood or thyroid tissue (not recorded which). This chain joins TRBV13 and TRBJ1-1; D is unclear. This clonotype was obtained from an adult woman with Graves' disease, either hyperthyroidism or ophthalmopathy (not recorded which). DNA of the CDR3: TGTGCCAGCAGCCCTCGAACCGAGAGTGAAGCTTTCTTT. Translating gives CASSPRTESEAFF.